These 21 T cell receptor beta chains were sequenced from one sample in a study of monozygotic twins with cystic fibrosis. TCRdb keeps only in-frame clones here, not all; method: immunoSEQ multiplex PCR. The table shows around 33,000 clones, with about 80% occurring only once. Sequencing was carried out using blood. The receptors stem from a girl aged 2-10 years with cystic fibrosis.

The rearrangement uses TRBV9 and TRBJ1-1; D unclear. The CDR3 covers 12 residues. The germline V and J ends were trimmed by 4 bases and 4 bases, with 8 bases remaining between them. Germline loops: CDR1 SGDLS, CDR2 YYNGEE. CDR3 in amino acids: CASSPFTTEAFF. CDR3 sequence (DNA): TGTGCCAGCAGCCCATTCACCACTGAAGCTTTCTTT.

The rearrangement links TRBV7-9 to TRBJ2-5, with a weak D call TRBD2 (5 bases). There are 19 residues in the CDR3. The germline V gene encodes CDR1 SEHNR and CDR2 FQNEAQ (reference sequence). V was trimmed by 1 base and J by 2 bases, leaving 23 bases between them. CDR3 residues: CASSLVAFSLGAPQETQYF. The CDR3 DNA reads TGTGCCAGCAGCTTAGTCGCGTTTTCCTTGGGAGCTCCACAAGAGACCCAGTACTTC.

This sequence joins TRBV5-6 and TRBJ2-2, with D possibly being TRBD2 (6 bases). This CDR3 comprises 15 residues. Between the trimmed V and J ends, which lost 1 base and 4 bases, there was a span of 11 bases. Germline lookup yields CDR1 SGHDT and CDR2 YYEEEE. Here the CDR3 reads CASSLFGGGTGELFF. CDR3 in DNA: TGTGCCAGCAGCTTGTTCGGGGGAGGCACCGGGGAGCTGTTTTTT.

The chain combines TRBV11-1 with TRBJ2-3; TRBD2 aligns across 9 bases. This CDR3 has 15 residues. The J segment lost 4 bases and the V segment lost 1 base, leaving 3 bases of the junction unmatched. The germline CDR1 and CDR2 sequences are SGHAT and FQDESV (reference sequence). CDR3 in DNA: TGTGCCAGCAGCTTAGGCGGGGGGGCCGCAGATACGCAGTATTTT. Translation gives CASSLGGGAADTQYF. Full variable domain (remainder filled in from reference TRBV11-1 and TRBJ2-3): EAEVAQSPRYKITEKSQAVAFWCDPISGHATLYWYRQILGQGPELLVQFQDESVVDDSQLPKDRFSAERLKGVDSTLKIQPAELGDSAMYLCASSLGGGAADTQYFGPGTRLTVL.

The chain employs TRBV25-1 and TRBJ1-2; 9 nucleotides align to TRBD1. The CDR3 has 14 residues. V lost 2 bases and J lost 7; bases outside the gene matches: 5. Germline CDR1 is MGHDK and CDR2 is SYGVNS. The CDR3 loop reads CASSEIGTGIGYTF. CDR3 DNA: TGTGCCAGCAGTGAAATTGGGACAGGGATTGGCTACACCTTC.

This sequence joins TRBV4-2 and TRBJ2-6; 9 bases are a match to TRBD1. V was clipped by 1 base and J by 1 base; unmatched bases: 5. The CDR3 has 18 amino acids. CDR1 and CDR2 (germline): LGHNA, YNFKEQ. In DNA, the CDR3 is TGTGCCAGCAGCCAAGGGCGACAGGGGGTTTCTGGGGCCAACGTCCTGACTTTC. Its protein product is CASSQGRQGVSGANVLTF.

This clone was counted a single time. The chain couples TRBV5-6 to TRBJ2-2; D remains unclear. CDR1 and CDR2 from the germline V gene are SGHDT and YYEEEE. Trimming stripped 4 bases from V and 0 bases from J, with 13 bases between. This CDR3 spans 16 amino acids. CDR3 nucleotide sequence: TGTGCCAGCAGCCCTGACCTTGGAACGAACACCGGGGAGCTGTTTTTT. This translates into CASSPDLGTNTGELFF.

This clone was detected only once. The chain joins TRBV10-3 to TRBJ2-5, with 12 bases that match TRBD2. CDR1 ENHRY and CDR2 SYGVKD come from the germline V gene. The V gene end was trimmed by 0 bases and the J gene end by 5 bases; junction bases not matched to a gene: 4. The CDR3 is 16 amino acids. This CDR3 reads CAISESGLAGSETQYF. The DNA of the CDR3 is TGTGCCATCAGTGAGTCAGGACTAGCGGGGTCGGAGACCCAGTACTTC.

The V call is TRBV5-5, the J call TRBJ1-6; D unclear. Germline V gives CDR1 SGHKS, CDR2 YYEKEE (reference sequence). This CDR3 contains 14 residues. The germline V and J ends were trimmed by 1 base and 10 bases, with 12 bases remaining between them. As DNA, the CDR3 is TGTGCCAGCAGCTTGTGGGGAGGAGGGTCACCCCTCCACTTT. Its protein is CASSLWGGGSPLHF.

The J gene is TRBJ1-2, the V gene TRBV5-6; possibly TRBD1 for D (6 bases). The germline V and J ends were trimmed by 0 bases and 6 bases, with 9 bases remaining between them. The CDR3 covers 13 residues. Germline V lookup: CDR1 SGHDT, CDR2 YYEEEE. The CDR3 spells CASSLDREDGYTF. The CDR3 coding sequence is TGTGCCAGCAGCTTGGACAGGGAGGATGGCTACACCTTC.

The V call is TRBV5-4, the J call TRBJ2-5; 10 bases align to TRBD2. Unmatched junction bases numbered 16, after V lost 9 bases and J lost 11 bases. CDR3 length equals 14 residues. Germline V gene sequence: CDR1 SGHNT, CDR2 YYREEE (reference sequence). The CDR3 sequence: CATSWPASGGAQYF. The CDR3 DNA follows: TGTGCCACCTCCTGGCCGGCTAGCGGGGGCGCACAGTACTTC.

The V and J genes are TRBV19 and TRBJ2-3, with D unresolved. V dropped 5 bases and J dropped 0 bases, with 9 bases sitting between them. CDR1 LNHDA and CDR2 SQIVND come from the germline V gene (reference sequence). The CDR3 extends over 14 amino acids. CDR3: CASSAPMSTDTQYF. In DNA form, the CDR3 reads TGTGCCAGTAGTGCCCCGATGAGCACAGATACGCAGTATTTT.

For the CDR3, the DNA is TGTGCCAGCAGCCAAGAGAGCGGGGGGGCACGGAACATTCAGTACTTC. Encoded protein: CASSQESGGARNIQYF. The gene calls are TRBV4-2 and TRBJ2-4; TRBD2 aligns across 10 bases. Germline V lookup: CDR1 LGHNA, CDR2 YNFKEQ. This CDR3 region has 16 residues. V lost 0 bases, J lost 7 bases, and 6 bases stayed unmatched.

V is TRBV4-3 and J is TRBJ1-1; 8 bases are shared with TRBD1. The ends lost 5 bases at V and 0 bases at J; junction bases unmatched: 2. The CDR3 runs to 14 residues. CDR1 and CDR2 (germline): LGHNA, YSLEER. The CDR3 protein is CASSEQGVNTEAFF. CDR3 bases: TGCGCCAGCAGCGAACAGGGGGTGAACACTGAAGCTTTCTTT.

V gene TRBV9 combines with J gene TRBJ1-2, with TRBD1 identical over 11 bases. CDR1 SGDLS and CDR2 YYNGEE come from the germline V gene. The CDR3 length is 15 residues. The V segment lost 7 bases and the J segment 7 bases; nucleotides outside the gene matches: 12. The CDR3 DNA is TGTGCCAGCCGCTCGACCCGGGACAGGGGGTCTGGCTACACCTTC. It encodes CASRSTRDRGSGYTF. Based on the CDR3 plus reference TRBV9 and TRBJ1-2, the full variable domain is DSGVTQTPKHLITATGQRVTLRCSPRSGDLSVYWYQQSLDQGLQFLIQYYNGEERAKGNILERFSAQQFPDLHSELNLSSLELGDSALYFCASRSTRDRGSGYTFGSGTRLTVV.

V usage is TRBV30 and J usage is TRBJ1-2; 8 bases map to TRBD1. Germline CDR1 is GTSNPN and CDR2 is SVGIG (reference sequence). This CDR3 spans 16 amino acids. V shed 3 bases and J 6 bases; nucleotides not matched to a gene: 15. The CDR3 DNA is TGTGCCTGGAGAAGAGTTTCGGACAGGGTTTCGGATGGCTACACCTTC. Residues: CAWRRVSDRVSDGYTF. The full variable domain, in which reference TRBV30 and TRBJ1-2 provide the parts outside the CDR3, is SQTIHQWPATLVQPVGSPLSLECTVEGTSNPNLYWYRQAAGRGLQLLFYSVGIGQISSEVPQNLSASRPQDRQFILSSKKLLLSDSGFYLCAWRRVSDRVSDGYTFGSGTRLTVV.

The rearrangement uses TRBV5-1 and TRBJ2-2; 8 bases agree with TRBD2. Germline trimming cut 4 bases from V and 6 bases from J; bases unmatched to any gene: 14. Germline CDR1 is SGHRS and CDR2 is YFSETQ. The CDR3 extends over 17 amino acids. The CDR3 region is CASSRSGADGGAGELFF. CDR3 in DNA: TGCGCCAGCAGCCGTAGCGGGGCTGACGGGGGCGCCGGGGAGCTGTTTTTT.

The chain couples TRBV19 to TRBJ2-7, with D tentatively TRBD2 (5 bases). From germline, CDR1 is LNHDA and CDR2 SQIVND (reference sequence). V lost 1 base, J lost 1 base, and 11 bases lay in between. This CDR3 is built from 15 residues. The CDR3 here is CASSIVGSGSYEQYF. CDR3 DNA sequence: TGTGCCAGTAGTATAGTAGGGAGTGGGTCCTACGAGCAGTACTTC.

The V gene is TRBV4-2, the J gene TRBJ2-4; 11 bases line up with TRBD2. Losses at the gene ends were 2 bases for V and 5 bases for J; bases not matched to a gene: 5. The CDR3 has 16 residues. Germline V gene lookup returns CDR1 LGHNA and CDR2 YNFKEQ. The CDR3 reads CASSQFSGGAQNIQYF. DNA of the CDR3: TGTGCCAGCAGCCAATTTAGCGGGGGGGCCCAAAACATTCAGTACTTC.

The rearrangement uses TRBV5-5 and TRBJ1-1; D might be TRBD1 (5 bases). Germline V gene lookup returns CDR1 SGHKS and CDR2 YYEKEE (reference sequence). The CDR3 contains 17 residues. Trimming pared 1 base from V and 5 bases from J, leaving 21 bases between. CDR3 sequence: CASSLTAGSSPGTEAFF. CDR3 in DNA: TGTGCCAGCAGCTTGACGGCGGGTTCCTCCCCAGGGACTGAAGCTTTCTTT.

The chain combines TRBV4-1 with TRBJ2-7; D call uncertain. This CDR3 is 14 amino acids long. V was shortened by 0 bases and J by 3 bases, with 9 bases between the two germline ends. Germline CDR1 MGHRA, CDR2 YSYEKL. The DNA of the CDR3 is TGCGCCAGCAGCCAAGAATCAGGCCGCTACGAGCAGTACTTC. It codes for CASSQESGRYEQYF.